The clone carrying this TCR beta chain has only one observation. Its antigen is as yet unknown. The sample belongs to a study of CD8+CD57+ T cells in acquired aplastic anemia. Study overall: The study obtained an average of about 3.4 ug of DNA from sorted CD4+ and CD8+ cells.

Profiles of TCR beta VDJ and CDR3 were generated from a genomic DNA template. MiXCR, applied by TCRdb to the reads, yields one record per CDR3 protein. The sample contains 95,000 to 120,000 distinct CDR3 sequences, around 49% of which appear only once. Study-level findings and limits: Significant differences in CD8+ Simpson's diversity were not observed between patients and controls.

The sequencing sample was made of sorted CD4+, CD8+, or CD8+CD57+ T cells (not recorded which) from PBMCs. The sequence was obtained from a human donor in good health, serving as a control.

The CDR3 sequence: CASSHGTLGANVLTF. The CDR3 DNA follows: TGTGCCAGCAGCCATGGGACACTCGGGGCCAACGTCCTGACTTTC. The chain has TRBV4-2 and TRBJ2-6; tentatively, D is TRBD1 (6 bases). Germline CDR1 and CDR2: LGHNA and YNFKEQ. V lost 3 bases to trimming and J lost 4 bases, with 10 bases between them. This CDR3 comprises 15 residues.